The 2 T cell receptor beta chains reported below all come from one sample, sequenced in a study of vaccination effects on CD4 cells after COVID-19. The antigens these receptors bind are not known. Assay: immunoSEQ multiplex PCR; the TCRdb copy retains only in-frame clones and omits some. The data hold approximately 70,000 clones, with about 80% observed a single time. Sequencing followed a ViraFEST assay step that expanded antigen-specific CD4+ T cells with viral peptide pools. The authors isolated CD4+ T cells after nine to eleven days of culture. Every participant took two doses of the BNT162b2 or mRNA-1273 vaccine. The sequenced sample was CD4+ T cells from PBMCs cultured with HCoV-OC43 spike peptides, obtained after COVID-19 vaccination. Noted subset: HCoV-OC43 spike overlapping peptide pool stimulation. These receptors were collected from a human donor who received a COVID-19 vaccine.

The V and J genes are TRBV24-1 and TRBJ2-5, with a possible D match to TRBD1 (6 bases). The V gene lost 3 bases and the J gene lost 4 bases, with 20 bases spanning the gap. Looked up from germline, CDR1 is KGHDR and CDR2 is SFDVKD. The CDR3 runs 17 residues. Here the CDR3 reads CATSDTTGPVPSETQYF. The DNA of the CDR3 is TGTGCCACCAGTGATACAACAGGGCCCGTCCCCTCAGAGACCCAGTACTTC.

The gene calls are TRBV29-1 and TRBJ2-5; 7 positions match TRBD1. Germline values: CDR1 SQVTM, CDR2 ANQGSEA. The V and J ends lost 5 bases and 1 base, in that order; junction bases with no gene match: 7. There are 14 residues in the CDR3. CDR3 coding DNA: TGCAGCGTTCGCAAAAGGGGGCCCCAAGAGACCCAGTACTTC. Translating gives CSVRKRGPQETQYF.